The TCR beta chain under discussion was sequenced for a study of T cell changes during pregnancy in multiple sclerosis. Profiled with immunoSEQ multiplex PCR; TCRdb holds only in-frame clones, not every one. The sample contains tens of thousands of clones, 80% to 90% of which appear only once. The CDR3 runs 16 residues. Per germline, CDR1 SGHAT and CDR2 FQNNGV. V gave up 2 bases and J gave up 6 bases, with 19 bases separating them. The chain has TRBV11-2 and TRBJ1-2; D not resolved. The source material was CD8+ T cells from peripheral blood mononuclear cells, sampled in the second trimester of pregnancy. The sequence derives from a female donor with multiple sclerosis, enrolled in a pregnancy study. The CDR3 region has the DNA TGTGCCAGCAGCTTAACCCCTCACCCGGTCGCTGATGGCTACACCTTC. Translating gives CASSLTPHPVADGYTF.